The clone carrying this T cell receptor (beta chain) was seen only a few times. The antigen remains undetermined. These data belong to a study of beta chain features in type 1 diabetes. Study background: Cell yields, gender and age were similar in healthy donors and patients. Study-level results: A PCR bias possibly favoring shorter templates would apply equally to patients and controls.

CDR1 and CDR2 from the germline V gene are LNHDA and SQIVND (reference sequence). V dropped 6 bases and J dropped 0 bases, with 11 bases sitting between them. The CDR3 is 15 amino acids. Reverse transcribing all isolated RNA meant expressed TCRB transcripts were sequenced. The protocol was immunoSEQ multiplex PCR, while the TCRdb copy is restricted to in-frame clones and leaves out a portion. Seen here are roughly 140,000 clones, about 7.3% observed once, and the top ten hold less than 0.85%. Sequenced input: central memory CD4+ T cells from blood. This TCR derives from a man aged 18 to 29 in good health. This chain uses TRBV19 with TRBJ1-4; D unresolved. CDR3 coding DNA: TGTGCCAGTAGGACTTCATCTGCAACTAATGAAAAACTGTTTTTT. Its protein product is CASRTSSATNEKLFF.